This T cell receptor (beta chain) was sequenced in a study of T cell changes during pregnancy in multiple sclerosis. The assay was immunoSEQ multiplex PCR, and TCRdb's table has in-frame clones only and misses some. The sample contains under 100,000 clones, 90% to 95% of which appear only once. Germline CDR1 reads LGHNA; CDR2 reads YSLEER. The CDR3 is 17 residues long. The V segment lost 4 bases and the J segment 3 bases; nucleotides outside the gene matches: 11. Sample: peripheral blood, taken in the second trimester of pregnancy. The sequence came from a female donor with multiple sclerosis, enrolled in a pregnancy study. The rearrangement links TRBV4-3 to TRBJ1-2; 10 bases map to TRBD1. The CDR3 protein is CASSLNQGTGVDYGYTF. The DNA for the CDR3 is TGCGCCAGCAGCCTAAATCAGGGGACAGGGGTGGACTATGGCTACACCTTC.